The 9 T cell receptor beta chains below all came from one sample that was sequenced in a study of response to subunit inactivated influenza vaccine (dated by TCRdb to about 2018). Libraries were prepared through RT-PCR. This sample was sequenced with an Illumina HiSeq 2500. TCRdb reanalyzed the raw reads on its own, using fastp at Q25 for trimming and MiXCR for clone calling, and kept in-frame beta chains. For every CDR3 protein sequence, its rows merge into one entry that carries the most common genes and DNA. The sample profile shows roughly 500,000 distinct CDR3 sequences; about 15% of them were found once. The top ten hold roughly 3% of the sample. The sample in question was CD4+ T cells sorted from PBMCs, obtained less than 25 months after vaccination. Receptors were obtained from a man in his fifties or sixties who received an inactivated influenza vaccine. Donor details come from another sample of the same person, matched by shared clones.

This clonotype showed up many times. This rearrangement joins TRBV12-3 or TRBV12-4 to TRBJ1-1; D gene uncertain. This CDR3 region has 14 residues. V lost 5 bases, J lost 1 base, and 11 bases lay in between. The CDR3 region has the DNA TGTGCCAGCAGTCACGCAATAGGGAACACTGAAGCTTTCTTT. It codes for CASSHAIGNTEAFF.

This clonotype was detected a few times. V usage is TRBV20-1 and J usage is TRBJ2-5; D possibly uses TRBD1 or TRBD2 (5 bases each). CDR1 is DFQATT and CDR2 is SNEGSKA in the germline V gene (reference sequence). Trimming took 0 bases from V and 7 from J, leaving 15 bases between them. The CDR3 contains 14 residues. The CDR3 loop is CSARELGAAGTQYF. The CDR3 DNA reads TGCAGTGCTAGAGAACTAGGGGCCGCGGGGACCCAGTACTTC.

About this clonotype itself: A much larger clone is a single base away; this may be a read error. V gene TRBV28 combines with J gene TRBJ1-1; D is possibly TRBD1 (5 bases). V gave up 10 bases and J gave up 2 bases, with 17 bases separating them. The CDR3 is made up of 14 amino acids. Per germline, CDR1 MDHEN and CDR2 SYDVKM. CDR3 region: CANGWGLSNTEAFF. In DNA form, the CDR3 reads TGTGCCAACGGTTGGGGCCTATCCAACACTGAAGCTTTCTTT.

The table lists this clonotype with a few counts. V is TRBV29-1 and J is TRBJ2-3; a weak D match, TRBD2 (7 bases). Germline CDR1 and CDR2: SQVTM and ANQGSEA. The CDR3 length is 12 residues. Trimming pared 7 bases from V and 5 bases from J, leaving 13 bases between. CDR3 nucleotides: TGCAGCGCGAAGGGGGGGCTAGATACGCAGTATTTT. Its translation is CSAKGGLDTQYF.

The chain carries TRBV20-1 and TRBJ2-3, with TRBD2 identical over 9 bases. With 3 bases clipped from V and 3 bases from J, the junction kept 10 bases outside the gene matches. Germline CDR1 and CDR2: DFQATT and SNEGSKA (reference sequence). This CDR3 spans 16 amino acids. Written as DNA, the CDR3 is TGCAGTGCTAGGGACTCCCGGGCGGGAGGGACAGATACGCAGTATTTT. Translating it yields CSARDSRAGGTDTQYF.

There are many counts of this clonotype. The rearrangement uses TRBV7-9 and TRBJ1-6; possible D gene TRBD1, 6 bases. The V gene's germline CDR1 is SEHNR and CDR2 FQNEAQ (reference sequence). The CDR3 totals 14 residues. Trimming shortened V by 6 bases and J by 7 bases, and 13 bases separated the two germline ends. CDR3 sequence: CASRPTGMNSPLHF. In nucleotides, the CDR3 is TGTGCCAGCAGACCGACAGGAATGAATTCACCCCTCCACTTT.

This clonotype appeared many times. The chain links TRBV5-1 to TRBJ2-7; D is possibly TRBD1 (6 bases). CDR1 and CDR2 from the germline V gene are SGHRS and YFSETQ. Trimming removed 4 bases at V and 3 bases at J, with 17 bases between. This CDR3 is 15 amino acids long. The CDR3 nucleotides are TGCGCCAGCAGCAATCCGGGACAAACAATCTACGAGCAGTACTTC. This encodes CASSNPGQTIYEQYF.

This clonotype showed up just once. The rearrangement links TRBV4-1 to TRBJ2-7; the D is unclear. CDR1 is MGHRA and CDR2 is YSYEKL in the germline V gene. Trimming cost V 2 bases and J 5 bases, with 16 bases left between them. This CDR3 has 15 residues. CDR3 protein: CASSQRQAGRDEQYF. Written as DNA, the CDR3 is TGCGCCAGCAGCCAACGCCAGGCAGGTCGAGACGAGCAGTACTTC.

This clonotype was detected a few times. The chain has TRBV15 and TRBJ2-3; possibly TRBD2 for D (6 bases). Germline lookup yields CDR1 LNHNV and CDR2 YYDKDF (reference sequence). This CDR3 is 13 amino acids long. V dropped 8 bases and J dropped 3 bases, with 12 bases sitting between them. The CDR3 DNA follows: TGTGCCACCTCTGGGGGGTTAACAGATACGCAGTATTTT. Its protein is CATSGGLTDTQYF. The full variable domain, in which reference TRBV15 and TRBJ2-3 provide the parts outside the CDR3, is DAMVIQNPRYQVTQFGKPVTLSCSQTLNHNVMYWYQQKSSQAPKLLFHYYDKDFNNEADTPDNFQSRRPNTSFCFLDIRSPGLGDTAMYLCATSGGLTDTQYFGPGTRLTVL.